Below, 7 T cell receptor beta chains from the same sample are listed, as sequenced in a study of blood T cell repertoires in COVID-19. Only in-frame clones appear in the TCRdb table, and some are missing; sequencing was by immunoSEQ multiplex PCR. The sample consists of more than 350,000 clones, 75% to 90% of them appearing once. Sequences were obtained from PBMCs or T cells enriched from blood (not recorded which). The source of these receptors is a young man who had recovered from COVID-19.

The genes are TRBV29-1 and TRBJ1-2, with D uncertain. The CDR3 contains 14 residues. The germline V gene has CDR1 SQVTM and CDR2 ANQGSEA. The germline V and J ends were trimmed by 3 bases and 0 bases, with 11 bases remaining between them. CDR3 amino acids: CSVDPRNANYGYTF. DNA for the CDR3: TGCAGCGTTGACCCCAGGAATGCTAACTATGGCTACACCTTC.

The chain carries TRBV12-3 or TRBV12-4 and TRBJ2-3, with unresolved D. The germline V and J ends were trimmed by 3 bases and 6 bases, with 4 bases remaining between them. The CDR3 is made up of 11 amino acids. CDR3 coding DNA: TGTGCCAGCAGTTTCAGTGATACGCAGTATTTT. Amino acid sequence: CASSFSDTQYF.

This chain connects TRBV12-3 or TRBV12-4 to TRBJ2-7, with D perhaps matching TRBD1 (5 bases). V lost 3 bases and J lost 5, with 11 bases in between. This CDR3 contains 13 residues. The CDR3: CASSFDSLDEQYF. Written as DNA, the CDR3 is TGTGCCAGCAGTTTTGACAGTTTGGACGAGCAGTACTTC.

The chain joins TRBV30 to TRBJ2-7, with 9 positions matching TRBD2. Germline lookup yields CDR1 GTSNPN and CDR2 SVGIG (reference sequence). The CDR3 has 16 residues. Trimming cost V 0 bases and J 5 bases; bases outside gene matches: 11. CDR3 protein: CAWSVFAGGRANEQYF. The DNA for the CDR3 is TGTGCCTGGAGTGTATTCGCGGGCGGGAGGGCCAACGAGCAGTACTTC.

The DNA for the CDR3 is TGCGCCAGCAGCCCATCTACGGGGTCGGTGCAGCCCCAGCATTTT. Translation gives CASSPSTGSVQPQHF. The genes are TRBV4-1 and TRBJ1-5, with D hard to call. The V gene's germline CDR1 is MGHRA and CDR2 YSYEKL. V dropped 4 bases and J dropped 7 bases, with 17 bases sitting between them. CDR3 length equals 15 residues.

As DNA, the CDR3 is TGTGCCAGCAGCCAATCAGGAGGAGTGGTGTATTCTTACGAGCAGTACTTC. As protein: CASSQSGGVVYSYEQYF. V is TRBV14 and J is TRBJ2-7; D is possibly TRBD2 (5 bases). This CDR3 spans 17 amino acids. The germline V gene encodes CDR1 SGHDN and CDR2 FVKESK. V lost 2 bases to trimming and J lost 4 bases, with 21 bases between them.

As to this clone: At the DNA level, this CDR3 is encoded by other sequences in the same sample as well. The chain combines TRBV5-1 with TRBJ1-5; D not resolved. V shed 0 bases and J shed 3 bases, with 4 bases lying between them. Germline values: CDR1 SGHRS, CDR2 YFSETQ. The CDR3 is 13 residues long. The CDR3 here is CASSLGANQPQHF. The DNA for the CDR3 is TGCGCCAGCAGCTTGGGGGCCAATCAGCCCCAGCATTTT. The variable domain in full, completed from reference TRBV5-1 and TRBJ1-5, reads KAGVTQTPRYLIKTRGQQVTLSCSPISGHRSVSWYQQTPGQGLQFLFEYFSETQRNKGNFPGRFSGRQFSNSRSEMNVSTLELGDSALYLCASSLGANQPQHFGDGTRLSIL.